This is a list of T cell receptor beta chains from one sample in a study of identical twins. TCRdb re-derived calls from the 5' RACE reads in MiXCR, one entry per CDR3 protein. The sample shows around 960,000 distinct CDR3 sequences, about 12% of them seen only once. Separately, the same data were catalogued under a study of yellow fever vaccine responses in identical twins.

The source material was PBMCs. The receptors shown here come from a woman aged 18-29 years in good health. Each CDR3 is given with its conserved first and last residue. The order of the fields is D gene, V gene, clone size, J gene, CDR3 DNA, CDR3 protein. D genes are given only for firm matches. Where a row states a size, it is once, few, many or the class of an expanded clone; other rows omit it.

TRBD1	TRBV12-3/TRBV12-4	many	TRBJ1-1	TGTGCCAGCAAGGACAGGGCGAACACTGAAGCTTTCTTT	CASKDRANTEAFF
-	TRBV5-1	few	TRBJ2-4	TGCGCCAGCAACAACGACGGCCAAAGTAACATTCAGTACTTC	CASNNDGQSNIQYF
TRBD2	TRBV20-1	-	TRBJ2-7	TGCAGTGCCAAACTAGCGGGAAGTTCCTACGAGCAGTACTTC	CSAKLAGSSYEQYF
-	TRBV4-1	few	TRBJ2-3	TGCGCCAGCAGCCAAGGGGCAGTGCCGCGCACAGATACGCAGTATTTT	CASSQGAVPRTDTQYF
-	TRBV5-1	few	TRBJ1-1	TGCGCCAGCAGCTTGGCCCTGCTGACCTCCGTGAACACTGAAGCTTTCTTT	CASSLALLTSVNTEAFF
TRBD1	TRBV6-1	-	TRBJ2-5	TGTGCCAGCTACCCCCGGGACAGACAAGAGACCCAGTACTTC	CASYPRDRQETQYF
-	TRBV6-1	many	TRBJ2-1	TGTGCCAGCAGTCAGGGTACGCGGACCTACAATGAGCAGTTCTTC	CASSQGTRTYNEQFF
-	TRBV4-1	few	TRBJ2-6	TGCGCCAGCAGCCAAGATCCCAACTCTGGGGCCAACGTCCTGACTTTC	CASSQDPNSGANVLTF
-	TRBV5-6	few	TRBJ2-3	TGTGCCAGCAGCTTGCTCCGCACAGATACGCAGTATTTT	CASSLLRTDTQYF
TRBD1	TRBV12-5	-	TRBJ2-2	TGTGCTAGTGGTGTTGGGACAGGGTCCGGGGAGCTGTTTTTT	CASGVGTGSGELFF
TRBD2	TRBV20-1	-	TRBJ2-7	TGCAGTGCTAGGGATAGCGGGAGGGCCGATCCCGAGCAGTACTTC	CSARDSGRADPEQYF
-	TRBV15	-	TRBJ2-2	TGTGCCACCAGCAGAGATGTCAGTCCTGCTATGCGGGAGCTGTTTTTT	CATSRDVSPAMRELFF
-	TRBV5-1	many	TRBJ2-6	TGCGCCAGCAAAGATGGGGCCAACGTCCTGACTTTC	CASKDGANVLTF
TRBD1	TRBV5-1	-	TRBJ2-1	TGCGCCAGCAGCACCGGGACAGTCCCCAATGAGCAGTTCTTC	CASSTGTVPNEQFF
-	TRBV29-1	-	TRBJ2-1	TGCAGCGTTGGTGGGGTCCAGAACTCCTACAATGAGCAGTTCTTC	CSVGGVQNSYNEQFF
TRBD2	TRBV2	-	TRBJ2-1	TGTGCCAGCAAACAACTGGGACTAGCGGGGGGCCATGAGCAGTTCTTC	CASKQLGLAGGHEQFF
-	TRBV12-3/TRBV12-4	many	TRBJ2-4	TGTGCCAGCAGTTTTTGGGGCCTAGCCAAAAACATTCAGTACTTC	CASSFWGLAKNIQYF
TRBD1	TRBV9	few	TRBJ2-4	TGTGCCAGCAGCGTAGACTCGCGGGACAGGGGGATTCAGTACTTC	CASSVDSRDRGIQYF
-	TRBV28	few	TRBJ2-7	TGTGCCAGCACCTCCGGGACTCAAGAATACGAGCAGTACTTC	CASTSGTQEYEQYF
-	TRBV6-5	-	TRBJ1-1	TGTGCCAGCAGTTGGCGGGGCGAAGCTTTCTTT	CASSWRGEAFF
-	TRBV27	-	TRBJ2-5	TGTGCCAGCAGTTTTTCCGGAAGGGAAGAGACCCAGTACTTC	CASSFSGREETQYF
TRBD2	TRBV20-1	-	TRBJ2-1	TGCAGTGTGGCGGGAGTGGCCTACAATGAGCAGTTCTTC	CSVAGVAYNEQFF
-	TRBV3-1	-	TRBJ2-7	TGTGCCAGCAGCCAAGGTTTCTCTAGCGTGAGCTCGCCAGGGCAGTACTTC	CASSQGFSSVSSPGQYF
-	TRBV20-1	-	TRBJ2-2	TGCAGTGCTATTAAGGTCCCCGGGGAGCTGTTTTTT	CSAIKVPGELFF
TRBD1	TRBV10-3	few	TRBJ1-1	TGTGCCACCTATTCAGGGGGAACTGAAGCTTTCTTT	CATYSGGTEAFF
TRBD1	TRBV11-1	many	TRBJ2-3	TGTGCCAGCAGCCATGGACAGGGACGCACAGATACGCAGTATTTT	CASSHGQGRTDTQYF
-	TRBV27	many	TRBJ1-5	TGTGCCAGCAGAGGAGGGAGAAATCAGCCCCAGCATTTT	CASRGGRNQPQHF
-	TRBV11-3	-	TRBJ1-1	TGTGCCAGCAGCCCTACTCACATGAACACTGAAGCTTTCTTT	CASSPTHMNTEAFF
-	TRBV10-1	-	TRBJ1-1	TGCGCCAGCAGTGAGAGTATGGCAGGGGCAATGAACACTGAAGCTTTCTTT	CASSESMAGAMNTEAFF
TRBD1	TRBV5-1	few	TRBJ2-7	TGCGCCAGCAGCCGACAGGGCGAGAGCTACGAGCAGTACTTC	CASSRQGESYEQYF
TRBD2	TRBV28	few	TRBJ2-1	TGTGCCAGCAGTTCGCGGGGGGACTACAATGAGCAGTTCTTC	CASSSRGDYNEQFF
-	TRBV5-1	-	TRBJ1-3	TGCGCCAGCAGCTTGGGGGAGATCCGAAACACCATATATTTT	CASSLGEIRNTIYF
TRBD2	TRBV20-1	-	TRBJ2-1	TGCAGTGCTAGACAGACTAGCGGGAAATCCTACAATGAGCAGTTCTTC	CSARQTSGKSYNEQFF
-	TRBV3-1	-	TRBJ2-1	TGTGCCAGCACCCAAGTACTCTATGATCAGAGCTCCTACAATGAGCAGTTCTTC	CASTQVLYDQSSYNEQFF
-	TRBV6-5	-	TRBJ1-5	TGTGCCAGCAGTTATCAGAGGAGCAATCAGCCCCAGCATTTT	CASSYQRSNQPQHF
TRBD2	TRBV12-3/TRBV12-4	many	TRBJ2-5	TGTGCCAGCAGTTTAGGACTAGCGGGAGTGGGGGAGACCCAGTACTTC	CASSLGLAGVGETQYF
-	TRBV29-1	few	TRBJ2-3	TGCAGCGTTGAAGTAGCGGCCATGACCTCCACAGATACGCAGTATTTT	CSVEVAAMTSTDTQYF
TRBD2	TRBV2	few	TRBJ2-1	TGTGCCAGCAGCAAAGAAGGGGGAAGACTAGCGGGAATGGGGCTTTTCTTC	CASSKEGGRLAGMGLFF
TRBD2	TRBV7-8	once	TRBJ2-2	TGTGCCAGCAGCTTAGAGGGACTAGCGGGGAACACCGGGGAGCTGTTTTTT	CASSLEGLAGNTGELFF
-	TRBV14	-	TRBJ1-2	TGTGCCAGCAGAAAAACAGGGACCTATGGCTACACCTTC	CASRKTGTYGYTF
-	TRBV29-1	few	TRBJ2-3	TGCAGCGTTGAATACGGGGCGGGCACAGATACGCAGTATTTT	CSVEYGAGTDTQYF
-	TRBV20-1	-	TRBJ2-2	TGCAGTGTCTCTGGGGCAGGGAACACCGGGGAGCTGTTTTTT	CSVSGAGNTGELFF
TRBD1	TRBV20-1	few	TRBJ2-2	TGCAGTGCTCGCATCGGGACAGGGATTACCGGGGAGCTGTTTTTT	CSARIGTGITGELFF
TRBD2	TRBV2	-	TRBJ2-1	TGTGCCAGCAGTGGGCGGGAGAACCACAATGAGCAGTTCTTC	CASSGRENHNEQFF